What follows are 32 T cell receptor beta chains derived from one specimen sequenced in a study of T cells in Graves' hyperthyroidism and ophthalmopathy. TCR beta CDR3 regions were amplified from RNA. The TCR CDR3 was amplified in a first-round RT-PCR using the HTBI primer set. TCRdb fed the multiplex PCR reads into MiXCR, producing one record per CDR3 protein. Of 90,000 to 120,000 distinct CDR3 sequences listed, about 15% are singletons. Sequences were obtained from blood. These receptors originate from a woman in her 50s with Graves' hyperthyroidism.

There are many counts of this clonotype. The J gene is TRBJ2-7, the V gene TRBV29-1, with 9 bases lining up with TRBD1. Germline V gives CDR1 SQVTM, CDR2 ANQGSEA. This CDR3 contains 13 residues. Losses at the gene ends were 4 bases for V and 2 bases for J; bases not matched to a gene: 3. The CDR3 sequence: CSVVTGGTYEQYF. The DNA of the CDR3 is TGCAGCGTTGTGACAGGGGGGACCTACGAGCAGTACTTC.

This clonotype was found many times. The CDR3 nucleotides read TGTGCCAGCAGCCCCGGATGGGAGACCCAGTACTTC. Protein: CASSPGWETQYF. The chain carries TRBV28 and TRBJ2-5; no definite D call. CDR1 is MDHEN and CDR2 is SYDVKM in the germline V gene. V shed 6 bases and J shed 5 bases, with 10 bases lying between them. The CDR3 sequence is 12 residues long.

On this clonotype: A much larger clone differs by one base, so this may be a read error. The chain recombines TRBV29-1 with TRBJ1-6; D is undetermined. Looked up from germline, CDR1 is SQVTM and CDR2 is ANQGSEA. This CDR3 comprises 13 residues. CDR3 sequence: CSAQVTDNSPLYF. The DNA for the CDR3 is TGCAGCGCCCAAGTCACAGACAATTCACCCCTCTACTTT.

This sequence joins TRBV14 and TRBJ2-7, with TRBD1 as a possible D gene (6 bases). V was shortened by 0 bases and J by 3 bases, with 12 bases between the two germline ends. The CDR3 loop spans 15 amino acids. CDR1 and CDR2 from the germline V gene are SGHDN and FVKESK. The CDR3 is CASSQEIKGDYEQYV. CDR3 coding DNA: TGTGCCAGCAGCCAAGAAATCAAGGGGGACTACGAGCAGTACGTC.

The chain combines TRBV2 with TRBJ1-1, with TRBD1 identical over 9 bases. This CDR3 is 13 amino acids long. V trimming: 6 bases; J trimming: 5 bases; junction bases outside the gene matches: 4. Germline assignment: CDR1 SNHLY and CDR2 FYNNEI. This CDR3 is CASRGDRDTEAFF. Here the CDR3 DNA reads TGTGCCAGCAGGGGGGACAGGGATACTGAAGCTTTCTTT.

The table lists this clonotype with many counts. This chain uses TRBV11-2 with TRBJ1-6; D call uncertain. The V gene's germline CDR1 is SGHAT and CDR2 FQNNGV. The CDR3 contains 15 residues. The ends were cut back, 5 bases at V and 10 bases at J, with 18 bases in the middle. CDR3 in DNA: TGTGCCAGCAGCCTATCAGTCGGGGTTGGATCACCCCTCCACTTT. Its translation: CASSLSVGVGSPLHF.

This clonotype was detected a few times. The chain employs TRBV5-1 and TRBJ1-2; 10 nucleotides line up with TRBD1. This CDR3 has 17 residues. Losses at the gene ends were 4 bases for V and 2 bases for J; bases not matched to a gene: 11. In germline, CDR1 is SGHRS, CDR2 YFSETQ. CDR3 sequence reads: CASSPRTGGGINYGYTF. The CDR3 coding sequence is TGCGCCAGCAGCCCCCGGACAGGGGGGGGGATCAACTATGGCTACACCTTC.

At least ten counts were recorded for this clonotype. The V and J genes are TRBV10-3 and TRBJ2-7; TRBD2 aligns across 11 bases. This CDR3 region has 15 residues. Unmatched junction bases numbered 6, after V lost 2 bases and J lost 6 bases. Germline CDR1 is ENHRY and CDR2 is SYGVKD. The CDR3 here is CAISERGLAESEQYF. The CDR3 DNA reads as TGTGCCATCAGTGAGAGGGGACTAGCGGAGAGCGAGCAGTACTTC.

This clonotype was seen at least ten times. The J gene is TRBJ2-7, the V gene TRBV28, with a tentative D call TRBD2 (6 bases). Germline V lookup: CDR1 MDHEN, CDR2 SYDVKM. The CDR3 loop spans 13 amino acids. V was cut by 3 bases and J by 0 bases, with 6 bases left in between. The CDR3 is CASSFGSSYEQYF. For the CDR3, the DNA is TGTGCCAGCAGTTTCGGGAGCTCCTACGAGCAGTACTTC.

Many counts were recorded for this clonotype. The genes are TRBV4-1 and TRBJ1-6, with 7 nucleotides matching TRBD1. Germline lookup yields CDR1 MGHRA and CDR2 YSYEKL. The ends lost 1 base at V and 7 bases at J; junction bases unmatched: 1. The CDR3 contains 14 residues. The CDR3 DNA sequence: TGCGCCAGCAGCCAAGTCAGGGGGAATTCACCCCTCCACTTT. Its protein product is CASSQVRGNSPLHF.

This clonotype came up many times. V is TRBV27 and J is TRBJ2-1, with TRBD2 identical over 10 bases. Trimming removed 6 bases from V and 5 bases from J; junction bases left unmatched: 4. The CDR3 loop spans 14 amino acids. Germline V gene sequence: CDR1 MNHEY, CDR2 SMNVEV (reference sequence). The CDR3 loop reads CASSPSGGDNEQFF. In nucleotides, the CDR3 is TGTGCCAGCAGCCCAAGCGGGGGGGACAATGAGCAGTTCTTC.

In this sample, this clonotype turned up many times. The chain employs TRBV2 and TRBJ2-1; the match to TRBD2 covers 11 bases. The CDR3 totals 15 residues. Germline loops: CDR1 SNHLY, CDR2 FYNNEI. The J segment lost 15 bases and the V segment lost 2 bases, leaving 12 bases of the junction unmatched. The CDR3 nucleotides are TGTGCCAGCAGTGAATTGGTGACTAGCGGGAAAGATCGGTTCTTC. It specifies CASSELVTSGKDRFF. Supplemented by reference TRBV2 and TRBJ2-1, the full variable domain reads EPEVTQTPSHQVTQMGQEVILRCVPISNHLYFYWYRQILGQKVEFLVSFYNNEISEKSEIFDDQFSVERPDGSNFTLKIRSTKLEDSAMYFCASSELVTSGKDRFFGPGTRLTVL.

In this sample, this clonotype turned up many times. The gene calls are TRBV11-2 and TRBJ2-7, with 7 bases identical to TRBD2. This CDR3 contains 14 residues. CDR1 is SGHAT, CDR2 FQNNGV, per germline. J gave up 6 bases and V 6 bases, and 11 bases lay outside the gene matches. CDR3 loop: CASSVAGPGTEQYF. The CDR3 coding sequence is TGTGCCAGCAGTGTAGCGGGCCCAGGAACCGAGCAGTACTTC.

This clonotype was seen a handful of times. This may arise from a read error, as a much more abundant clone is one base away. V usage is TRBV3-1 and J usage is TRBJ2-5; the match to TRBD1 covers 9 bases. The germline V gene encodes CDR1 LGHDT and CDR2 YNNKEL (reference sequence). CDR3 size: 16 residues. V trimming: 8 bases; J trimming: 3 bases; junction bases outside the gene matches: 13. The CDR3 loop is CASGMQGTGKEETQYF. As DNA, the CDR3 is TGTGCCAGCGGCATGCAAGGGACAGGGAAAGAAGAGACCCAGTACTTC.

This clonotype was detected many times. The CDR3 DNA reads TGTGCCAGTAGTATGCGGGCAGAAGAGACCCAGTACTTC. Residues: CASSMRAEETQYF. The chain links TRBV19 to TRBJ2-5, with D possibly TRBD2 on 5 matching bases. V dropped 3 bases and J dropped 3 bases, with 8 bases sitting between them. The CDR3 consists of 13 residues. Germline V gene sequence: CDR1 LNHDA, CDR2 SQIVND (reference sequence).

This clonotype was seen repeatedly, ten times or more. The V call is TRBV6-5, the J call TRBJ2-1; 9 positions match TRBD2. The germline V gene has CDR1 MNHEY and CDR2 SVGAGI. The V and J ends lost 6 bases and 7 bases, in that order; junction bases with no gene match: 13. CDR3 length: 16 residues. In DNA, the CDR3 is TGTGCCAGCAGCCCGGCTGGGTTAGCGGGAGTGAATGAGCAGTTCTTC. Amino acid sequence: CASSPAGLAGVNEQFF.

The sample holds many counts of this clonotype. The chain carries TRBV5-4 and TRBJ2-5, with 7 bases that match TRBD2. The CDR3 totals 16 residues. Germline CDR1 SGHNT, CDR2 YYREEE (reference sequence). Trimming took 3 bases from V and 3 from J; bases not matched to a gene: 11. CDR3 residues: CASSSPGGGAKETQYF. The CDR3 nucleotides read TGTGCCAGCAGCTCGCCCGGGGGAGGGGCGAAAGAGACCCAGTACTTC.

This clonotype was detected ten times or more. The chain joins TRBV24-1 to TRBJ2-7; 8 nucleotides line up with TRBD2. V trimming: 1 base; J trimming: 5 bases; junction bases outside the gene matches: 6. Germline CDR1 is KGHDR and CDR2 is SFDVKD. The CDR3 has 15 residues. CDR3 sequence (DNA): TGTGCCACCAGTGATTTACGGGAGGGCCCTAACGAGCAGTACTTC. Residues: CATSDLREGPNEQYF.

V usage is TRBV7-2 and J usage is TRBJ2-2; TRBD1 might be the D (5 bases). The CDR3 covers 15 residues. Germline CDR1 reads SGHTA; CDR2 reads FQGNSA. The ends were cut back, 5 bases at V and 5 bases at J, with 15 bases in the middle. The CDR3 DNA follows: TGTGCCAGCAGCCAGCAGAGCAGGGAAACCGGGGAGCTGTTTTTT. It is translated as CASSQQSRETGELFF.

This clonotype was found many times. The chain links TRBV6-1 to TRBJ2-7; the D is unclear. The CDR3 extends over 12 amino acids. CDR1 MNHNS and CDR2 SASEGT come from the germline V gene. V was clipped by 4 bases and J by 3 bases, with 7 bases between them. The CDR3 coding sequence is TGTGCCAGCAGTGGGGAAGGCTACGAGCAGTACGTC. As protein: CASSGEGYEQYV.

This clonotype was seen at least ten times. For the CDR3, the DNA is TGTGCCAGCAGTTATGATGACAGGAACATTCAGTACTTC. Encoded protein: CASSYDDRNIQYF. V is TRBV6-1 and J is TRBJ2-4; D might be TRBD1 (6 bases). CDR3 length: 13 residues. V was trimmed by 5 bases and J by 7 bases, leaving 12 bases between them. Germline CDR1 reads MNHNS; CDR2 reads SASEGT.

In this sample, this clonotype turned up many times. The rearrangement links TRBV6-5 to TRBJ2-2; D might be TRBD2 (6 bases). Germline lookup yields CDR1 MNHEY and CDR2 SVGAGI. Deletions cut 1 base from V and 1 base from J, with 19 bases between. This CDR3 has 19 residues. In DNA form, the CDR3 reads TGTGCCAGCAGTTACTTCAGTCTAGCGAGAGGCGGGAACACCGGGGAGCTGTTTTTT. This translates into CASSYFSLARGGNTGELFF.

This clonotype was recorded at least ten times. V and J are TRBV27 and TRBJ2-2, with D possibly matching TRBD2 (6 bases). The CDR3 is made up of 16 amino acids. The V gene's germline CDR1 is MNHEY and CDR2 SMNVEV (reference sequence). V was trimmed by 1 base and J by 2 bases, leaving 11 bases between them. CDR3 coding DNA: TGTGCCAGCAGTTTATATTTGGGGGGAAACACCGGGGAGCTGTTTTTT. Amino acids: CASSLYLGGNTGELFF.

This clonotype occurred many times. V gene TRBV28 combines with J gene TRBJ2-2, with D unclear. In germline, CDR1 is MDHEN, CDR2 SYDVKM. The CDR3 extends over 15 amino acids. Trimming removed 2 bases at V and 4 bases at J, with 11 bases between. The CDR3 region has the DNA TGTGCCAGCAGTTTACCCATTAGGGTCACCGGGGAGCTGTTTTTT. This translates into CASSLPIRVTGELFF. The full variable domain, with the rest looked up from reference TRBV28 and TRBJ2-2, is DVKVTQSSRYLVKRTGEKVFLECVQDMDHENMFWYRQDPGLGLRLIYFSYDVKMKEKGDIPEGYSVSREKKERFSLILESASTNQTSMYLCASSLPIRVTGELFFGEGSRLTVL.

V is TRBV10-3 and J is TRBJ1-2, with 9 bases fitting TRBD1. The CDR3 consists of 13 residues. Trimming cost V 11 bases and J 8 bases; bases outside gene matches: 12. Germline loops: CDR1 ENHRY, CDR2 SYGVKD. This CDR3 reads CASTGTGFNGYTF. The CDR3, as DNA: TGTGCCTCGACTGGGACAGGGTTTAACGGCTACACCTTC.

The chain combines TRBV27 with TRBJ2-2; D is uncertain. V was shortened by 3 bases and J by 5 bases, with 7 bases between the two germline ends. Germline loops: CDR1 MNHEY, CDR2 SMNVEV (reference sequence). The CDR3 runs 13 residues. The CDR3 protein is CASSLAATGELFF. The CDR3 bases are TGTGCCAGCAGTTTGGCGGCTACCGGGGAGCTGTTTTTT.

V is TRBV7-9 and J is TRBJ2-5; 12 bases are shared with TRBD2. Trimming took 5 bases from V and 4 from J; bases not matched to a gene: 5. The CDR3 loop spans 15 amino acids. CDR1 SEHNR and CDR2 FQNEAQ come from the germline V gene (reference sequence). CDR3 in amino acids: CASSASGRALETQYF. For the CDR3, the DNA is TGTGCCAGCAGCGCTAGCGGGAGGGCCTTAGAGACCCAGTACTTC.

This clonotype was recorded many times. This chain joins TRBV2 and TRBJ2-1; D unresolved. V was trimmed by 7 bases and J by 9 bases, leaving 10 bases between them. Germline V gene data show CDR1 as SNHLY and CDR2 as FYNNEI. The CDR3 spans 11 residues. The CDR3 coding sequence is TGTGCCAGCATAGGGCAAGCTGAGCAGTTCTTC. As protein: CASIGQAEQFF.

In its sample, this clonotype was seen many times. The rearrangement links TRBV24-1 to TRBJ2-5; 9 nucleotides line up with TRBD1. This CDR3 comprises 19 residues. Germline V CDR1 and CDR2: KGHDR, SFDVKD. V lost 4 bases to trimming and J lost 4 bases; unmatched junction nucleotides: 18. CDR3 region: CATSDPSGAGQGRSETQYF. In nucleotides, the CDR3 is TGTGCCACCAGTGACCCCAGTGGAGCGGGACAGGGACGTTCAGAGACCCAGTACTTC.

This clonotype was picked up many times. The rearrangement links TRBV29-1 to TRBJ2-1, with D perhaps matching TRBD2 (7 bases). This CDR3 region has 14 residues. The V end lost 2 bases, the J end lost 6 bases, and 14 bases lay between the germline ends. Looked up from germline, CDR1 is SQVTM and CDR2 is ANQGSEA. DNA for the CDR3: TGCAGCGTTGAAAGGGGGGAGGGCGGCAATGAGCAGTTCTTC. This encodes CSVERGEGGNEQFF.

This clonotype was seen many times. V and J are TRBV18 and TRBJ2-1, with TRBD2 identical over 11 bases. With 3 bases clipped from V and 6 bases from J, the junction kept 7 bases outside the gene matches. The CDR3 runs to 16 residues. Germline CDR1 KGHSH, CDR2 LQKENI. CDR3 loop: CASSPSLAGGVNEQFF. CDR3 in DNA: TGTGCCAGCTCACCGTCCCTAGCGGGAGGCGTCAATGAGCAGTTCTTC.

This clonotype showed up many times. The chain carries TRBV30 and TRBJ2-7; TRBD1 matches at 7 bases. Trimming at V came to 5 bases and at J to 0 bases, leaving 7 bases not matched to a gene. In germline, CDR1 is GTSNPN, CDR2 SVGIG (reference sequence). This CDR3 spans 14 amino acids. This CDR3 is CAWDKDRSSYEQYF. CDR3 in DNA: TGTGCCTGGGATAAGGACAGGAGCTCCTACGAGCAGTACTTC.